This TCR beta chain emerged from a study of response to subunit inactivated influenza vaccine. Study-level results: After each seasonal influenza vaccination, few new T cells are recruited, the authors suggested.

Regarding this clonotype: Its antigen is not known.

TCRdb passed the RT-PCR reads through MiXCR, listing each CDR3 protein once. The sample holds some 640,000 distinct CDR3 sequences, around 14% seen once. The source was PBMCs from blood, collected 14 days before vaccination. This sequence originates from a man aged 50 to 60 who received an inactivated influenza vaccine.

The CDR3, as DNA: TGCAGTGCGAGTGGGCCGACCTCCAGCACAGATACGCAGTATTTT. Translating it yields CSASGPTSSTDTQYF. V is TRBV20-1 and J is TRBJ2-3; D gene unclear. The CDR3 totals 15 residues. Germline V gene data show CDR1 as DFQATT and CDR2 as SNEGSKA (reference sequence). The germline V and J ends were trimmed by 6 bases and 0 bases, with 16 bases remaining between them.